This T cell receptor beta chain was recorded in a study of preoperative IRX-2 immunotherapy in early breast cancer. Germline assignment: CDR1 SGHRS and CDR2 YFSETQ. This CDR3 contains 15 residues. V dropped 3 bases and J dropped 8; count of bases not matched to a gene: 8. The assay was immunoSEQ multiplex PCR, and TCRdb's table has in-frame clones only and misses some. The table records approximately 24,000 clones, around 91% of them present only once. Sample treatment: preoperative locoregional IRX-2 cytokine immunotherapy. Patients received preoperative, locoregional IRX-2 cytokine immunotherapy in a phase Ib study.

The gene calls are TRBV5-1 and TRBJ1-6; TRBD1 aligns across 7 bases. The receptor was isolated from a human donor with breast cancer. The sample consisted of tumor tissue, taken after IRX-2 immunotherapy. The CDR3 DNA follows: TGCGCCAGCAGCTCGTCGACAGGGAAAGATTCACCCCTCCACTTT. Protein: CASSSSTGKDSPLHF. The full variable domain, rest sourced from reference TRBV5-1 and TRBJ1-6, is KAGVTQTPRYLIKTRGQQVTLSCSPISGHRSVSWYQQTPGQGLQFLFEYFSETQRNKGNFPGRFSGRQFSNSRSEMNVSTLELGDSALYLCASSSSTGKDSPLHFGNGTRLTVT.